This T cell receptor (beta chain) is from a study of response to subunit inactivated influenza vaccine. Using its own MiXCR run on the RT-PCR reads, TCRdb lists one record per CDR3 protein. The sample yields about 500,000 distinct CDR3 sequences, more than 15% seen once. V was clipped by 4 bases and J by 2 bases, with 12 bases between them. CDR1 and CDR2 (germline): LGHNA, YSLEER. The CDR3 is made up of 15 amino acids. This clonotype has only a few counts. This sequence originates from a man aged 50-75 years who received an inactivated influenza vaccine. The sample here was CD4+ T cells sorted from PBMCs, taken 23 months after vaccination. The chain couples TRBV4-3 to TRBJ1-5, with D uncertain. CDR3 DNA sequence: TGCGCCAGCAGCCCCCAGGTCTGGGGCAATCAGCCCCAGCATTTT. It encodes CASSPQVWGNQPQHF.